This TCR beta chain was captured by sequencing in a study of Ad26.COV2.S vaccination and SARS-CoV-2 variants. Profiling relied on immunoSEQ multiplex PCR, and the TCRdb table lists in-frame clones only, not all of them. Here the sample spans around 400,000 clones, roughly 80% being singletons. Germline CDR1 is SEHNR and CDR2 is FQNEAQ (reference sequence). V was cut by 1 base and J by 0 bases, with 3 bases left in between. The CDR3 runs to 13 residues. The sample's treatment: some 20 received Ad26.COV2.S at low or high dose, single or two shots; several received placebo; per-sample allocation not given. Repertoires come from day 63 after the first vaccine or placebo injection.

J is TRBJ1-2 and V is TRBV7-9; D call uncertain. This TCR was recovered from a person aged 18-60 years who received the Ad26.COV2.S COVID-19 vaccine or a placebo. Specimen: peripheral blood, collected in a trial of Ad26.COV2.S vaccine versus placebo. The CDR3 spells CASSLGANYGYTF. In DNA form, the CDR3 reads TGTGCCAGCAGCTTAGGCGCTAACTATGGCTACACCTTC.